Following are 20 T cell receptor beta chains from one sample sequenced in a study of cytomegalovirus exposure and HLA in healthy donors. It was with 60 Vbeta and 13 Jbeta primers that the PCR ran. Some clones are missing from TCRdb's copy, which holds only in-frame ones; the method was immunoSEQ multiplex PCR. The data show 110,000 or so clones, with roughly 79% seen just once and about 7.7% held by the top ten. The sample taken for sequencing was PBMCs. These receptor sequences come from a woman between 50 and 59 years old in good health and CMV-seropositive.

This rearrangement joins TRBV6-5 to TRBJ2-7, with TRBD2 matching 8 bases. The CDR3 is made up of 14 amino acids. Germline V gives CDR1 MNHEY, CDR2 SVGAGI. Germline trimming cut 6 bases from V and 9 bases from J; bases unmatched to any gene: 13. Here the CDR3 reads CASSAGTSHSVQYF. The CDR3 nucleotides read TGTGCCAGCAGCGCTGGGACTAGTCATTCAGTGCAGTACTTC.

This sequence joins TRBV4-3 and TRBJ2-3, with TRBD2 matching over 12 bases. The CDR3 spans 16 residues. Germline V gives CDR1 LGHNA, CDR2 YSLEER. J lost 5 bases, V lost 1 base, and 4 bases had no gene match. The CDR3 region has the DNA TGCGCCAGCAGCCAAGGACCTAGCGGGAGGGTAGATACGCAGTATTTT. Encoded protein: CASSQGPSGRVDTQYF.

This chain links TRBV9 with TRBJ1-2; D is uncertain. CDR1 is SGDLS, CDR2 YYNGEE, per germline. The CDR3 has 15 amino acids. V was shortened by 3 bases and J by 0 bases, with 12 bases between the two germline ends. The CDR3 is CASSEQAFSNYGYTF. The CDR3 region has the DNA TGTGCCAGCAGCGAGCAGGCATTTTCTAACTATGGCTACACCTTC.

The chain recombines TRBV27 with TRBJ2-1; TRBD2 matches 12 bases. Trimming cost V 1 base and J 1 base; bases outside gene matches: 5. From germline, CDR1 is MNHEY and CDR2 SMNVEV (reference sequence). The CDR3 runs to 18 residues. This CDR3 is CASSLWLGLAGSYNEQFF. The CDR3 nucleotides read TGTGCCAGCAGTTTATGGCTTGGACTAGCGGGGTCCTACAATGAGCAGTTCTTC.

The chain has TRBV27 and TRBJ2-3; 8 nucleotides align to TRBD2. CDR3 length equals 14 residues. The V segment lost 6 bases and the J segment 5 bases; nucleotides outside the gene matches: 7. Germline V gene sequence: CDR1 MNHEY, CDR2 SMNVEV (reference sequence). The CDR3 sequence: CASSPGTRRDTQYF. In nucleotides, the CDR3 is TGTGCCAGCAGCCCCGGGACTAGGAGAGATACGCAGTATTTT.

The J gene is TRBJ2-1, the V gene TRBV11-3, with TRBD1 matching 7 bases. Germline-derived CDR1 and CDR2 are SGHNT and YENEEA. The CDR3 has 16 amino acids. V was pared by 5 bases and J by 5 bases, with 12 bases of the junction left unmatched. The CDR3 DNA follows: TGTGCCAGCAGCAATTACGACCGGGACAGCAACAATGAGCAGTTCTTC. It is translated as CASSNYDRDSNNEQFF.

The chain joins TRBV6-6 to TRBJ1-3; D possibly corresponds to TRBD1 (6 bases). With 5 bases removed from V and 4 bases from J, the gap between germline ends came to 9 bases. This CDR3 spans 13 amino acids. Looked up from germline, CDR1 is MNHNY and CDR2 is SVGAGI (reference sequence). The CDR3 sequence is CASSGTLGNTIYF. CDR3 nucleotide sequence: TGTGCCAGCAGTGGGACACTCGGAAACACCATATATTTT.

The CDR3 DNA reads TGTGCCAGTAGTGCGGGCCCGGGTGTGAGGGCTTTCTTT. This translates into CASSAGPGVRAFF. The chain carries TRBV19 and TRBJ1-1; unclear D gene. The CDR3 is made up of 13 amino acids. Deletions cut 5 bases from V and 11 bases from J, with 18 bases between. Germline V gives CDR1 LNHDA, CDR2 SQIVND (reference sequence).

The chain employs TRBV10-3 and TRBJ1-1; possibly TRBD1 for D (6 bases). The CDR3 length is 15 residues. In germline, CDR1 is ENHRY, CDR2 SYGVKD. Trimming removed 4 bases at V and 7 bases at J, with 19 bases between. CDR3 sequence (DNA): TGTGCCATCAGTGGAACGGGGGGGCGAGCTGATGAAGCTTTCTTT. Protein sequence: CAISGTGGRADEAFF.

The genes are TRBV4-1 and TRBJ1-4; TRBD1 matches 8 bases. V shed 3 bases, J shed 4 bases, and the junction held 4 bases outside the gene matches. This CDR3 has 15 residues. CDR1 is MGHRA and CDR2 is YSYEKL in the germline V gene. The CDR3 region has the DNA TGCGCCAGCAGCCAGGCCGACAGGGGTAATGAAAAACTGTTTTTT. This encodes CASSQADRGNEKLFF.

This sequence joins TRBV11-2 and TRBJ2-3; D is possibly TRBD1 (5 bases). Trimming took 4 bases from V and 7 from J, leaving 12 bases between them. Looked up from germline, CDR1 is SGHAT and CDR2 is FQNNGV. The CDR3 length is 13 residues. CDR3 DNA: TGTGCCAGCAGCTCCGTTAGGGGCTATACGCAGTATTTT. Translating gives CASSSVRGYTQYF.

Remarks on this clone: The conserved phenylalanine or tryptophan is not found at the CDR3 terminus, so this likely reflects a read error. The CDR3 coding sequence is TGTGCCAGCAGCTTGAAGGGACAGAGCTCCTACGAGCAGTACTGC. Protein: CASSLKGQSSYEQYC. The chain is built from TRBV5-4 and TRBJ2-7, with TRBD1 identical over 7 bases. CDR1 SGHNT and CDR2 YYREEE come from the germline V gene (reference sequence). This CDR3 region has 15 residues. Trimming took 1 base from V and 0 from J; bases not matched to a gene: 4.

J is TRBJ2-7 and V is TRBV6-5, with D unclear. This CDR3 has 15 amino acids. Trimming removed 5 bases at V and 4 bases at J, with 18 bases between. CDR1 is MNHEY, CDR2 SVGAGI, per germline. The CDR3 DNA reads as TGTGCCAGCAGTCAAGACATAAACTTCTCATACGAGCAGTACTTC. It specifies CASSQDINFSYEQYF.

The J gene is TRBJ1-1, the V gene TRBV6-5; perhaps TRBD1 as D (5 bases). V was pared by 6 bases and J by 5 bases, with 13 bases between. The CDR3 consists of 13 residues. The germline V gene has CDR1 MNHEY and CDR2 SVGAGI. The CDR3: CASSLPPGTEAFF. The CDR3 DNA reads TGTGCCAGCAGCCTCCCCCCAGGGACTGAAGCTTTCTTT.

V and J are TRBV2 and TRBJ2-2, with 11 positions matching TRBD2. The germline V gene has CDR1 SNHLY and CDR2 FYNNEI. With 7 bases clipped from V and 7 bases from J, the junction kept 5 bases outside the gene matches. The CDR3 loop spans 14 amino acids. Here the CDR3 reads CASTLAGGIGELFF. Here the CDR3 DNA reads TGTGCCAGCACTCTAGCGGGGGGTATCGGGGAGCTGTTTTTT.

CDR3 DNA: TGTGCCAGTAAAGCGGGAGTAGGTGGCTACGAGCAGTACTTC. Residues: CASKAGVGGYEQYF. J is TRBJ2-7 and V is TRBV19, with 8 bases that match TRBD2. This CDR3 contains 14 residues. After removal of 7 bases from V and 3 bases from J, the junction contained 8 bases not matched to a gene. Germline V gene data show CDR1 as LNHDA and CDR2 as SQIVND (reference sequence). The full variable domain, with the rest looked up from reference TRBV19 and TRBJ2-7, is DGGITQSPKYLFRKEGQNVTLSCEQNLNHDAMYWYRQDPGQGLRLIYYSQIVNDFQKGDIAEGYSVSREKKESFPLTVTSAQKNPTAFYLCASKAGVGGYEQYFGPGTRLTVT.

The V and J genes are TRBV5-4 and TRBJ2-1; TRBD2 agrees at 9 bases. The CDR3 has 19 amino acids. CDR1 and CDR2 from the germline V gene are SGHNT and YYREEE (reference sequence). V lost 4 bases and J lost 4; bases outside the gene matches: 18. This CDR3 reads CASSPRAGDAGGAYNEQFF. CDR3 nucleotides: TGTGCCAGCAGCCCTCGGGCGGGAGACGCGGGAGGGGCATACAATGAGCAGTTCTTC.

V is TRBV10-3 and J is TRBJ2-7, with 7 bases identical to TRBD1. V shed 10 bases, J shed 5 bases, and the junction held 5 bases outside the gene matches. The CDR3 is 11 amino acids. The germline CDR1 and CDR2 sequences are ENHRY and SYGVKD. The CDR3 loop reads CATRTGDEQYF. As DNA, the CDR3 is TGTGCCACCAGGACAGGCGACGAGCAGTACTTC.

This clone was seen a handful of times. The chain uses TRBV4-2 and TRBJ1-1, with 9 nucleotides matching TRBD1. The germline gives CDR1 LGHNA, CDR2 YNFKEQ. J gave up 3 bases and V 5 bases, and 7 bases lay outside the gene matches. The CDR3 runs 15 residues. The CDR3 DNA follows: TGTGCCAGCAGCGTCTTAAGGACAGGGGACACTGAAGCTTTCTTT. Its protein product is CASSVLRTGDTEAFF.

V is TRBV15 and J is TRBJ1-5; weak D call: TRBD1 (5 bases). CDR1 is LNHNV, CDR2 YYDKDF, per germline (reference sequence). The CDR3 is made up of 14 amino acids. Trimming removed 4 bases at V and 2 bases at J, with 9 bases between. The CDR3 loop is CATSTGYGNQPQHF. As DNA, the CDR3 is TGTGCCACCAGCACAGGGTACGGCAATCAGCCCCAGCATTTT. The full variable domain, in which reference TRBV15 and TRBJ1-5 provide the parts outside the CDR3, is DAMVIQNPRYQVTQFGKPVTLSCSQTLNHNVMYWYQQKSSQAPKLLFHYYDKDFNNEADTPDNFQSRRPNTSFCFLDIRSPGLGDTAMYLCATSTGYGNQPQHFGDGTRLSIL.